Listed here are 28 T cell receptor beta chains from one sample, sequenced in a study of identical twins. TCRdb analysed the 5' RACE reads with MiXCR anew, one entry per CDR3 protein. The data hold a few hundred thousand distinct CDR3 sequences, with about 12% observed a single time. The sample was also linked to a second study, of yellow fever vaccine responses in identical twins.

The source material was CD8+ T cells sorted from blood. The receptors stem from a woman aged 18-29 years in good health.

The CDR3 protein is CASSIWTSGASQYF. The CDR3 bases are TGTGCCAGCAGTATTTGGACTAGCGGGGCGTCCCAGTACTTC. The chain is built from TRBV27 and TRBJ2-5; 12 nucleotides align to TRBD2. Germline CDR1 reads MNHEY; CDR2 reads SMNVEV (reference sequence). The CDR3 totals 14 residues. The ends lost 5 bases at V and 9 bases at J; junction bases unmatched: 7.

Many counts were recorded for this clonotype. The rearrangement links TRBV12-3 or TRBV12-4 to TRBJ2-3, with D possibly matching TRBD1 (6 bases). The CDR3 loop spans 14 amino acids. Trimming pared 5 bases from V and 3 bases from J, leaving 12 bases between. The CDR3: CASSTTGLTDTQYF. CDR3 nucleotide sequence: TGTGCCAGCAGTACGACAGGATTGACAGATACGCAGTATTTT.

This clonotype was detected only a few times. The V and J genes are TRBV27 and TRBJ2-1, with D perhaps matching TRBD1 or TRBD2 (6 bases each). Trimming took 0 bases from V and 7 from J, leaving 13 bases between them. The CDR3 extends over 15 amino acids. Germline assignment: CDR1 MNHEY and CDR2 SMNVEV (reference sequence). The CDR3 DNA sequence: TGTGCCAGCAGTTTATCCGGGGGCCCCTGGAATGAGCAGTTCTTC. Residues: CASSLSGGPWNEQFF.

There are a few counts of this clonotype. The J gene is TRBJ2-1, the V gene TRBV28; TRBD2 agrees at 10 bases. V was pared by 5 bases and J by 9 bases, with 7 bases of the junction left unmatched. Per the germline V gene, CDR1 is MDHEN and CDR2 is SYDVKM. CDR3 length: 14 amino acids. The CDR3 DNA reads as TGTGCCAGCAGTCCGGGACTAGCGTCGGGTGAGCAGTTCTTC. Translation gives CASSPGLASGEQFF.

In this sample, this clonotype turned up many times. V usage is TRBV5-5 and J usage is TRBJ2-7; TRBD2 agrees at 8 bases. This CDR3 has 16 amino acids. Germline V gene lookup returns CDR1 SGHKS and CDR2 YYEKEE (reference sequence). V was pared by 0 bases and J by 3 bases, with 8 bases of the junction left unmatched. In DNA, the CDR3 is TGTGCCAGCAGCTTGGAGGAAGCGAGCGGGGGCTACGAGCAGTACTTC. Translation: CASSLEEASGGYEQYF. The full variable domain, rest sourced from reference TRBV5-5 and TRBJ2-7, is DAGVTQSPTHLIKTRGQQVTLRCSPISGHKSVSWYQQVLGQGPQFIFQYYEKEERGRGNFPDRFSARQFPNYSSELNVNALLLGDSALYLCASSLEEASGGYEQYFGPGTRLTVT.

This clonotype was observed a few times. J is TRBJ1-1 and V is TRBV9, with D uncertain. V was pared by 0 bases and J by 7 bases, with 16 bases between. There are 15 residues in the CDR3. Germline V gives CDR1 SGDLS, CDR2 YYNGEE. Here the CDR3 reads CASSVESGSTNEAFF. The CDR3 region has the DNA TGTGCCAGCAGCGTAGAATCGGGCAGCACTAATGAAGCTTTCTTT.

V gene TRBV7-8 combines with J gene TRBJ2-1; 10 bases line up with TRBD2. There are 16 residues in the CDR3. Germline V CDR1 and CDR2: SGHVS, FQNEAQ. With V trimmed by 2 bases and J by 4 bases, 5 bases remained unmatched. CDR3: CASSLTSGTAYNEQFF. The CDR3 nucleotides read TGTGCCAGCAGCTTAACTAGCGGGACGGCATACAATGAGCAGTTCTTC.

This clonotype was seen once. The chain recombines TRBV7-2 with TRBJ1-2; D is undetermined. Germline V gene data show CDR1 as SGHTA and CDR2 as FQGNSA. CDR3 size: 12 residues. V shed 2 bases and J shed 8 bases, with 9 bases lying between them. The chain's CDR3 is CASSLPVRGYTF. Here the CDR3 DNA reads TGTGCCAGCAGCTTACCCGTTAGAGGCTACACCTTC.

This clonotype occurred a few times. V gene TRBV28 combines with J gene TRBJ2-7; TRBD1 aligns across 7 bases. Trimming removed 4 bases from V and 2 bases from J; junction bases left unmatched: 5. CDR1 and CDR2 from the germline V gene are MDHEN and SYDVKM. The CDR3 contains 14 residues. This CDR3 is CASSSRDRTYEQYV. CDR3 nucleotides: TGTGCCAGCAGTTCCCGGGACAGAACCTACGAGCAGTACGTC.

This clonotype came up many times. As the CDR3 is not closed by the conserved phenylalanine or tryptophan, this likely results from a read error. The limits of the CDR3 on the DNA are not certain, so only TCRdb's listed CDR3 is given. The chain couples TRBV12-3 or TRBV12-4 to TRBJ1-2; no DNA check was done on the table's D call, TRBD1. 9 amino acids form the CDR3, both terminal residues included. CDR3 sequence reads: CASSPKGQL.

This clonotype showed up just a few times. The V gene is TRBV2, the J gene TRBJ2-7; 8 bases are a match to TRBD2. The length of the CDR3 is 14 residues. V lost 2 bases to trimming and J lost 3 bases; unmatched junction nucleotides: 3. Germline-derived CDR1 and CDR2 are SNHLY and FYNNEI. The CDR3 loop reads CASSESGSGYEQYF. As DNA, the CDR3 is TGTGCCAGCAGTGAAAGCGGGAGTGGCTACGAGCAGTACTTC.

The chain recombines TRBV28 with TRBJ2-1; the D gene is possibly TRBD2 (6 bases). CDR3 length: 13 residues. The germline V and J ends were trimmed by 8 bases and 5 bases, with 13 bases remaining between them. The V gene's germline CDR1 is MDHEN and CDR2 SYDVKM. CDR3 amino acids: CASQASAHNEQFF. The CDR3 coding sequence is TGTGCCAGCCAGGCTAGCGCACACAATGAGCAGTTCTTC.

The sample holds one count of this clonotype. The gene calls are TRBV7-8 and TRBJ2-3; 8 bases map to TRBD2. With V trimmed by 4 bases and J by 1 base, 16 bases remained unmatched. The CDR3 spans 19 residues. The germline CDR1 and CDR2 sequences are SGHVS and FQNEAQ. CDR3 residues: CASSSLRLSRGVRTDTQYF. The DNA of the CDR3 is TGTGCCAGCAGCTCTCTCCGTCTCTCGCGGGGGGTTCGCACAGATACGCAGTATTTT.

This clonotype was seen more than once but under ten times. The chain links TRBV12-3 or TRBV12-4 to TRBJ2-6, with 15 bases identical to TRBD2. The CDR3 spans 19 residues. V lost 5 bases to trimming and J lost 3 bases; unmatched junction nucleotides: 8. CDR3 amino acids: CASSGGLAGGSGGANVLTF. The CDR3, as DNA: TGTGCCAGCAGTGGGGGACTAGCGGGAGGTTCAGGTGGGGCCAACGTCCTGACTTTC.

This clonotype came up a few times. The V gene is TRBV20-1, the J gene TRBJ2-4; D may be TRBD2 (5 bases). The germline gives CDR1 DFQATT, CDR2 SNEGSKA (reference sequence). V lost 4 bases, J lost 7 bases, and 11 bases lay in between. The CDR3 spans 12 residues. Written as DNA, the CDR3 is TGCAGTGCTATTCCTACGGGGAACATTCAGTACTTC. Translated: CSAIPTGNIQYF.

This clonotype was seen only a few times. This chain links TRBV2 with TRBJ2-7; D gene ambiguous. The ends were cut back, 3 bases at V and 3 bases at J, with 15 bases in the middle. The CDR3 contains 15 residues. Germline V gives CDR1 SNHLY, CDR2 FYNNEI. CDR3 region: CASSEDHTKSYEQYF. The CDR3 DNA reads TGTGCCAGCAGTGAGGATCACACGAAAAGCTACGAGCAGTACTTC. Based on the CDR3 plus reference TRBV2 and TRBJ2-7, the full variable domain is EPEVTQTPSHQVTQMGQEVILRCVPISNHLYFYWYRQILGQKVEFLVSFYNNEISEKSEIFDDQFSVERPDGSNFTLKIRSTKLEDSAMYFCASSEDHTKSYEQYFGPGTRLTVT.

This clonotype was seen a few times. This sequence joins TRBV27 and TRBJ2-3; D is unresolved. Germline assignment: CDR1 MNHEY and CDR2 SMNVEV (reference sequence). The CDR3 extends over 14 amino acids. The ends were cut back, 7 bases at V and 1 base at J, with 12 bases in the middle. This CDR3 is CASMVLGRTDTQYF. CDR3 bases: TGTGCCAGCATGGTCTTGGGCCGCACAGATACGCAGTATTTT.

This clonotype was seen many times. The chain joins TRBV5-1 to TRBJ2-1, with 7 nucleotides matching TRBD2. The CDR3 extends over 15 amino acids. The germline CDR1 and CDR2 sequences are SGHRS and YFSETQ. V shed 0 bases, J shed 3 bases, and the junction held 3 bases outside the gene matches. This CDR3 reads CASSLVTSDYNEQFF. In nucleotides, the CDR3 is TGCGCCAGCAGCTTGGTCACTAGCGACTACAATGAGCAGTTCTTC.

This clonotype appeared a few times. Here the CDR3 reads CASSLALKETQYF. In DNA, the CDR3 is TGCGCCAGCAGCTTGGCACTAAAAGAGACCCAGTACTTC. The genes are TRBV5-1 and TRBJ2-5; no clear D. In germline, CDR1 is SGHRS, CDR2 YFSETQ. This CDR3 is 13 amino acids long. V lost 0 bases and J lost 3, with 6 bases in between.

This clonotype was seen a handful of times. V is TRBV3-1 and J is TRBJ2-5; 8 bases are a match to TRBD2. J gave up 1 base and V 0 bases, and 13 bases lay outside the gene matches. Looked up from germline, CDR1 is LGHDT and CDR2 is YNNKEL (reference sequence). The CDR3 totals 19 residues. The CDR3 DNA sequence: TGTGCCAGCAGCCAAGAAGTGACTAGCGCATATCCTTTCCAAGAGACCCAGTACTTC. The encoded protein is CASSQEVTSAYPFQETQYF.

This clonotype was detected a few times. This chain links TRBV28 with TRBJ2-7; TRBD1 aligns across 9 bases. Germline V lookup: CDR1 MDHEN, CDR2 SYDVKM. The CDR3 sequence is 15 residues long. The V segment lost 2 bases and the J segment 6 bases; nucleotides outside the gene matches: 8. The CDR3 sequence: CASSLPRTGVSEQYF. The DNA of the CDR3 is TGTGCCAGCAGTTTACCCCGGACAGGGGTCTCCGAGCAGTACTTC.

There are many counts of this clonotype. This chain joins TRBV20-1 and TRBJ1-2, with D perhaps TRBD1 (5 bases). The germline gives CDR1 DFQATT, CDR2 SNEGSKA (reference sequence). V was pared by 3 bases and J by 3 bases, with 35 bases between. This CDR3 has 21 residues. CDR3 nucleotides: TGCAGTGCTAGGGGGGTCGACATACAACCGGGACCCAAAACAAAATACTATGGCTACACCTTC. It specifies CSARGVDIQPGPKTKYYGYTF.

This clonotype was found a few times. V and J are TRBV6-2 or TRBV6-3 and TRBJ2-1, with D possibly TRBD1 on 6 matching bases. The CDR3 extends over 17 amino acids. Germline CDR1 is MNHEY and CDR2 is SVGEGT. With 0 bases removed from V and 4 bases from J, the gap between germline ends came to 16 bases. CDR3 sequence: CASSYSIVKGVYNEQFF. The CDR3 region has the DNA TGTGCCAGCAGTTACTCGATCGTAAAGGGGGTTTACAATGAGCAGTTCTTC.

This clonotype was counted at least ten times. The rearrangement joins TRBV12-3 or TRBV12-4 to TRBJ2-3; D not resolved. The V gene lost 3 bases and the J gene lost 2 bases, with 9 bases spanning the gap. CDR3 length: 14 amino acids. This CDR3 reads CASSFLDPTDTQYF. The CDR3, as DNA: TGTGCCAGCAGTTTCTTGGACCCCACAGATACGCAGTATTTT.

The chain couples TRBV6-5 to TRBJ2-5; D unclear. Germline V gives CDR1 MNHEY, CDR2 SVGAGI. The ends were cut back, 0 bases at V and 2 bases at J, with 7 bases in the middle. The CDR3 has 14 amino acids. The CDR3 coding sequence is TGTGCCAGCAGTTACTCGATAGGACAAGAGACCCAGTACTTC. Amino acids: CASSYSIGQETQYF.

This clonotype was counted only a few times. The J gene is TRBJ2-7, the V gene TRBV20-1; 7 bases agree with TRBD2. V lost 1 base and J lost 4; bases outside the gene matches: 10. Germline CDR1 DFQATT, CDR2 SNEGSKA (reference sequence). There are 15 residues in the CDR3. The CDR3 DNA follows: TGCAGTGCTAGAGTTGGGGGGGAATCAGGGTACGAGCAGTACTTC. Its translation: CSARVGGESGYEQYF.

In this sample, this clonotype turned up a few times. V is TRBV28 and J is TRBJ2-4, with D perhaps TRBD2 (5 bases). The CDR3 sequence is 17 residues long. Germline V gene sequence: CDR1 MDHEN, CDR2 SYDVKM. V was pared by 7 bases and J by 0 bases, with 19 bases between. The CDR3 sequence: CASIRQATRGAKNIQYF. CDR3 nucleotides: TGTGCCAGCATCCGTCAGGCAACCCGGGGAGCCAAAAACATTCAGTACTTC.

This clonotype was picked up a small number of times. The gene calls are TRBV7-2 and TRBJ2-1; weak D call: TRBD2 (6 bases). CDR1 SGHTA and CDR2 FQGNSA come from the germline V gene. Deletions cut 0 bases from V and 3 bases from J, with 12 bases between. This CDR3 has 16 residues. CDR3 amino acids: CASSLAGGVIYNEQFF. Written as DNA, the CDR3 is TGTGCCAGCAGCTTAGCGGGCGGGGTTATCTACAATGAGCAGTTCTTC.